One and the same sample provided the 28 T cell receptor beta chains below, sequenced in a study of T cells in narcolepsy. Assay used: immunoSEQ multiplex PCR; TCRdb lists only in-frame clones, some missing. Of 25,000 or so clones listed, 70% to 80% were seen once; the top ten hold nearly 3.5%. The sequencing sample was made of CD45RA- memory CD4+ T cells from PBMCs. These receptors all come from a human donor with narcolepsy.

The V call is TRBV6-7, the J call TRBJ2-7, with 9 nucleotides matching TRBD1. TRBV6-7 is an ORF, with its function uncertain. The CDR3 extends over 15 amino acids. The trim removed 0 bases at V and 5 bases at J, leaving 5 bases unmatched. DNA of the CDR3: TGTGCCAGCAGTTACTCCGGACAGGGGTTCCACGAGCAGTACTTC. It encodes CASSYSGQGFHEQYF.

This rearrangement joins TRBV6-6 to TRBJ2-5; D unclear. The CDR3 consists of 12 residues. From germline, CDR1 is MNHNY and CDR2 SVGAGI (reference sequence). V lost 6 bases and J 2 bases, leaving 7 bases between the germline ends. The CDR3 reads CASSAVQETQYF. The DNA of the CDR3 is TGTGCCAGCAGCGCGGTGCAAGAGACCCAGTACTTC.

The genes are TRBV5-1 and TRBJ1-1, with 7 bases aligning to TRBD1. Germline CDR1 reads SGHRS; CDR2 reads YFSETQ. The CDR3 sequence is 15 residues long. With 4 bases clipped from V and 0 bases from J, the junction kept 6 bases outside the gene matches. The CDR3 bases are TGCGCCAGCAGCGCCGGGACAGCTATGAACACTGAAGCTTTCTTT. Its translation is CASSAGTAMNTEAFF.

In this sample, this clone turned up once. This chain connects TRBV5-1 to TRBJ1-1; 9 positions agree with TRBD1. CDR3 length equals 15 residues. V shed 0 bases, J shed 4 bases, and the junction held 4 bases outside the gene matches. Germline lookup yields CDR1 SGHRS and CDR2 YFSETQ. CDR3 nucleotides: TGCGCCAGCAGCTTGGGACAGGGGGGAAGCACTGAAGCTTTCTTT. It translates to CASSLGQGGSTEAFF.

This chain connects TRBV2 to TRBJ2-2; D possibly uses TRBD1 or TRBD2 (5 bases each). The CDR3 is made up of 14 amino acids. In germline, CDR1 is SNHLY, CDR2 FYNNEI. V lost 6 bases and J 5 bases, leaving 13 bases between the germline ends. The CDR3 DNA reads TGTGCCAGCAGCCGGGACCTGAGTACCGGGGAGCTGTTTTTT. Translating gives CASSRDLSTGELFF.

CDR3 coding DNA: TGTGCCAGCAGGCCGGGACAGCGAGATACGCAGTATTTT. Amino acid sequence: CASRPGQRDTQYF. This chain joins TRBV7-6 and TRBJ2-3; TRBD1 aligns across 7 bases. CDR1 and CDR2 (germline): SGHVS, FNYEAQ. With 6 bases clipped from V and 5 bases from J, the junction kept 5 bases outside the gene matches. The CDR3 covers 13 residues.

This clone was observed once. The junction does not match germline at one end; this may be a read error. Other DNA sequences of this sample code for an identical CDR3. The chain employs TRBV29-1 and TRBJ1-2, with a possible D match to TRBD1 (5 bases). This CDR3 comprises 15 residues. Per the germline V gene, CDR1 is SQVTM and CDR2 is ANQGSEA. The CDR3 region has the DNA TGCAGCGTTGTCAGGGTCTCAATGACGGGCTATGGCTACACTTTC. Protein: CSVVRVSMTGYGYTF. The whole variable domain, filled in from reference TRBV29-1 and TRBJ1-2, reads SAVISQKPSRDICQRGTSLTIQCQVDSQVTMMFWYRQQPGQSLTLIATANQGSEATYESGFVIDKFPISRPNLTFSTLTVSNMSPEDSSIYLCSVVRVSMTGYGYTFGSGTRLTVV.

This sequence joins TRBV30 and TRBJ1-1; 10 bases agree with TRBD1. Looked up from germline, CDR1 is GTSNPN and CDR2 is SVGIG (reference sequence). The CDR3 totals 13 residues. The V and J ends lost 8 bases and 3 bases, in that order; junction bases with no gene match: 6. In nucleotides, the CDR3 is TGTGCCGTAGACAGGGGGCGGTACACTGAAGCTTTCTTT. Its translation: CAVDRGRYTEAFF.

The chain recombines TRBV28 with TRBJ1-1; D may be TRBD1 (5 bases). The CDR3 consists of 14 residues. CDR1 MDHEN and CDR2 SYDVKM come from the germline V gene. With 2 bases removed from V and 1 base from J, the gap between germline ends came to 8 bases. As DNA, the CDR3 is TGTGCCAGCAGTTTAGGACAATGGAACACTGAAGCTTTCTTT. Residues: CASSLGQWNTEAFF.

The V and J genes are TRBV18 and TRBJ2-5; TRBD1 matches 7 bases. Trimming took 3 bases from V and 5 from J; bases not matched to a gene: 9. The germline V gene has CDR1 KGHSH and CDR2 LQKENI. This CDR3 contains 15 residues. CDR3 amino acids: CASSPRGDSRETQYF. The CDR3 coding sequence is TGTGCCAGCTCACCGCGAGGGGACAGTCGGGAGACCCAGTACTTC.

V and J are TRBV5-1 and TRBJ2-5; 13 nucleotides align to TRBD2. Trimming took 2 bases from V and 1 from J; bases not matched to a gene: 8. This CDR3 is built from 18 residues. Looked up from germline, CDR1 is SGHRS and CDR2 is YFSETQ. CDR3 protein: CASSFTTSGGPGQETQYF. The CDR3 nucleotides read TGCGCCAGCAGCTTTACGACTAGCGGGGGGCCTGGCCAAGAGACCCAGTACTTC.

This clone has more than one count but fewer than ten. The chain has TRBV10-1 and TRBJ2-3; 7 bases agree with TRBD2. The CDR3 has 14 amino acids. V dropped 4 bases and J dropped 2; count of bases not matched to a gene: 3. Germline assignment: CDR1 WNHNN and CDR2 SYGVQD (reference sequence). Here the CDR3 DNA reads TGCGCCAGCAGTGGTCTAGCGGACACAGATACGCAGTATTTT. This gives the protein CASSGLADTDTQYF.

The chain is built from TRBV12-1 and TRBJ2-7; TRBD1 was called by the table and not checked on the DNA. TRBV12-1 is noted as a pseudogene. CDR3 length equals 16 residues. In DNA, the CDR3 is TGTGCCAGCGTTACCCGACAGGGCTTATCCTCCTACGAGCAGTACTTC. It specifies CASVTRQGLSSYEQYF.

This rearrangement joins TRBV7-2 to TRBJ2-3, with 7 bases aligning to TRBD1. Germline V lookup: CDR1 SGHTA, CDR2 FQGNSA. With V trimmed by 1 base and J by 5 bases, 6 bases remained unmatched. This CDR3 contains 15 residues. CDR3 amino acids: CASSLGAGGVDTQYF. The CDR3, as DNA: TGTGCCAGCAGCTTAGGGGCAGGGGGTGTAGATACGCAGTATTTT.

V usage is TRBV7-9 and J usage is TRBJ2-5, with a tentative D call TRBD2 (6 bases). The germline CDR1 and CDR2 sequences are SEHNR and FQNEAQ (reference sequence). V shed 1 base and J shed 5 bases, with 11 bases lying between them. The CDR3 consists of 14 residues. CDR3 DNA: TGTGCCAGCAGCTTAGTGGAGGGGCGGGAGACCCAGTACTTC. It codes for CASSLVEGRETQYF.

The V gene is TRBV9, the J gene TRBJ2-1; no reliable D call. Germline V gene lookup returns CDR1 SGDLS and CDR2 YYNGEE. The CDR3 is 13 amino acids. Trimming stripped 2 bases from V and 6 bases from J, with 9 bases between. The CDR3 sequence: CASSVHLINEQFF. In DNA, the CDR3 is TGTGCCAGCAGCGTTCATTTAATCAATGAGCAGTTCTTC.

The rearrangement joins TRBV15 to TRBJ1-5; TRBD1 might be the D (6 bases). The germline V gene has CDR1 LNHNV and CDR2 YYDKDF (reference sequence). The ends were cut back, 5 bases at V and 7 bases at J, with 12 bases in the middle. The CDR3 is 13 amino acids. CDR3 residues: CATSYRVGQPQHF. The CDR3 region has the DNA TGTGCCACCAGCTACAGGGTGGGGCAGCCCCAGCATTTT.

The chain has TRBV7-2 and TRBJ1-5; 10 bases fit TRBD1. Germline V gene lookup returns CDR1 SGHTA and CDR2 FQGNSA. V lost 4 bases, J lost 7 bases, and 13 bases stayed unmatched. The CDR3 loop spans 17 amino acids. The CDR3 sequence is CASSSRPDRGIWQPQHF. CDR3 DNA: TGTGCCAGCAGCTCCAGGCCGGACAGGGGGATTTGGCAGCCCCAGCATTTT.

The CDR3: CSVERRDRDAFF. DNA for the CDR3: TGCAGCGTTGAACGGAGAGACAGGGACGCTTTCTTT. The rearrangement uses TRBV29-1 and TRBJ1-1; 7 nucleotides match TRBD1. The CDR3 spans 12 residues. Germline CDR1 SQVTM, CDR2 ANQGSEA. After removal of 2 bases from V and 11 bases from J, the junction contained 8 bases not matched to a gene.

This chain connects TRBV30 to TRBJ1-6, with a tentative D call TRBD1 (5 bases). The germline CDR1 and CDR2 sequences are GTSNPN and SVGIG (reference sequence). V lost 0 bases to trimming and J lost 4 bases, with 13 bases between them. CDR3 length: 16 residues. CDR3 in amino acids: CAWSVPRGRYNSPLHF. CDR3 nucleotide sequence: TGTGCCTGGAGTGTACCCCGGGGCCGGTATAATTCACCCCTCCACTTT.

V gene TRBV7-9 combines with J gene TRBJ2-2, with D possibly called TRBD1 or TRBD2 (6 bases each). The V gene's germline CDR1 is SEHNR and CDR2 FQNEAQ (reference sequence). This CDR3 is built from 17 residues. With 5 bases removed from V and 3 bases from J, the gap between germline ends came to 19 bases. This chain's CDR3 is CASSPLARGTHTGELFF. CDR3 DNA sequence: TGTGCCAGCAGCCCCCTCGCAAGGGGGACTCACACCGGGGAGCTGTTTTTT.

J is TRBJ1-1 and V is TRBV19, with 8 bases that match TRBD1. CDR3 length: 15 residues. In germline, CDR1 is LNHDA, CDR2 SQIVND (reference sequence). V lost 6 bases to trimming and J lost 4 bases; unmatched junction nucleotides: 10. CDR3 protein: CASSHITGGLTEAFF. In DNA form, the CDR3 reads TGTGCCAGTAGCCATATAACAGGGGGTCTCACTGAAGCTTTCTTT.

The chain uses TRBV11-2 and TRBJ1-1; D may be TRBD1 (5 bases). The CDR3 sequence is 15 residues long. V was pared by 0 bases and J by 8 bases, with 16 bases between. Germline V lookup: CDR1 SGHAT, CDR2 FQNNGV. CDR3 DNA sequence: TGTGCCAGCAGCTTAGATTCTGGCGGGACCGAAGAAGCTTTCTTT. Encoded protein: CASSLDSGGTEEAFF.

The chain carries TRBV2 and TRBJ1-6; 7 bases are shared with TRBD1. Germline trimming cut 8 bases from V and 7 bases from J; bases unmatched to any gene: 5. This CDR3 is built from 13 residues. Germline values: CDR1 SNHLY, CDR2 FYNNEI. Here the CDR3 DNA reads TGTGCCAGCGGGACAGCCGGGAATTCACCCCTCCACTTT. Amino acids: CASGTAGNSPLHF.

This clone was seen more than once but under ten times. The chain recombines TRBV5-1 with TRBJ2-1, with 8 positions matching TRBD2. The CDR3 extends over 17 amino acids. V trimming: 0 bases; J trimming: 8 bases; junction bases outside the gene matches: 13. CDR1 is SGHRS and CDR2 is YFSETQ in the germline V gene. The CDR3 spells CASSLDAAGAIGDEQFF. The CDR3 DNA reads TGCGCCAGCAGCTTGGATGCAGCGGGGGCCATAGGGGATGAGCAGTTCTTC.

The CDR3 protein is CASSYSGGAVDEQYF. CDR3 coding DNA: TGTGCCAGCAGTTACTCGGGGGGGGCGGTCGACGAGCAGTACTTC. The chain combines TRBV6-5 with TRBJ2-5, with D perhaps TRBD2 (7 bases). Gene TRBJ2-7 matches the end of the DNA better, so the J call may be wrong. Germline V gene data show CDR1 as MNHEY and CDR2 as SVGAGI. CDR3 size: 15 residues.

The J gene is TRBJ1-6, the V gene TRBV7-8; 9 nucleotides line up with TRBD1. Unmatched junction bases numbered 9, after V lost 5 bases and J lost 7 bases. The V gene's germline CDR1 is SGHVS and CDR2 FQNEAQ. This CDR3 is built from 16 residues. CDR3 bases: TGTGCCAGCAGCCCCGAGACAGGGGGGGCGAATTCACCCCTCCACTTT. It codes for CASSPETGGANSPLHF.

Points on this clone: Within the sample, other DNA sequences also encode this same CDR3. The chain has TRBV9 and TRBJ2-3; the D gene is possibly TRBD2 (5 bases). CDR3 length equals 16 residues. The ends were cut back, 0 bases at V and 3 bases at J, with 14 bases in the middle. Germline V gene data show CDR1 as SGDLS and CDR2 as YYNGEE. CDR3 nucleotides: TGTGCCAGCAGCGTAGGGGTGGGGAGTAGGACAGATACGCAGTATTTT. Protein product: CASSVGVGSRTDTQYF.